The 2 T cell receptor beta chains below were found in one sample sequenced in a study of T cell responses to AZD1222 COVID-19 vaccine. Method: immunoSEQ multiplex PCR; TCRdb's copy keeps in-frame clones and lacks some. Of roughly 100,000 clones in the sample, roughly 83% were seen once. The source was peripheral blood, collected 28 days after the second AZD1222 dose. The source is an adult who received the AZD1222 COVID-19 vaccine.

The chain has TRBV6-5 and TRBJ2-1; no clear D gene. Trimming took off 5 bases at V and 4 bases at J, with 9 bases between the two ends. The CDR3 is 13 amino acids. Germline V CDR1 and CDR2: MNHEY, SVGAGI. CDR3 DNA: TGTGCCAGCAGTCTTACTGGTTACAATGAGCAGTTCTTC. It is translated as CASSLTGYNEQFF.

V and J are TRBV5-1 and TRBJ2-1; TRBD2 matches 10 bases. The CDR3 contains 13 residues. The germline gives CDR1 SGHRS, CDR2 YFSETQ. The V segment lost 4 bases and the J segment 7 bases; nucleotides outside the gene matches: 2. The CDR3 bases are TGCGCCAGCAGCCCACTAGCGGGAAATGAGCAGTTCTTC. Protein: CASSPLAGNEQFF. The whole variable domain, remainder taken from reference TRBV5-1 and TRBJ2-1, is KAGVTQTPRYLIKTRGQQVTLSCSPISGHRSVSWYQQTPGQGLQFLFEYFSETQRNKGNFPGRFSGRQFSNSRSEMNVSTLELGDSALYLCASSPLAGNEQFFGPGTRLTVL.